These T cell receptor beta chains were read from a single sample in a study of Ad26.COV2.S vaccination and SARS-CoV-2 variants. Some clones are missing from TCRdb's copy, which holds only in-frame ones; the method was immunoSEQ multiplex PCR. The sample has roughly 680,000 clones, about 90% seen once. The material was peripheral blood, obtained in a trial of Ad26.COV2.S vaccine versus placebo. These TCRs come from a person between 18 and 60 years old who received the Ad26.COV2.S COVID-19 vaccine or a placebo. CDR3s include the opening cysteine and the closing phenylalanine or tryptophan. A D gene is named only where the DNA matches it firmly. A clone size is listed for some rows: how often the clone was seen (once, few, many), or a class if it is expanded.

few | - | TRBJ2-5 | TRBV10-3 | CAISEGRAVETQYF | TGTGCCATCAGTGAAGGCAGGGCTGTAGAGACCCAGTACTTC
- | - | TRBJ1-3 | TRBV18 | CASSTGPRGNTIYF | TGTGCCAGCTCCACGGGGCCCAGGGGAAACACCATATATTTT
once | - | TRBJ2-1 | TRBV19 | CASSIGQGRYNEQFF | TGTGCCAGTAGTATCGGGCAGGGGCGCTACAATGAGCAGTTCTTC
- | - | TRBJ1-4 | TRBV15 | CATSRDLVRGGSITNEKLFF | TGTGCCACCAGCAGAGATTTGGTGAGGGGAGGTAGTATCACTAATGAAAAACTGTTTTTT
- | - | TRBJ1-5 | TRBV6-5 | CASSRGDQPQHF | TGTGCCAGCAGCAGGGGCGATCAGCCCCAGCATTTT
- | - | TRBJ1-2 | TRBV7-2 | CASSPGMVDYGYTF | TGTGCCAGCAGCCCAGGGATGGTGGACTATGGCTACACCTTC
- | TRBD1 | TRBJ2-3 | TRBV19 | CASSILRDRRDTQYF | TGTGCCAGTAGTATTTTACGGGACAGGAGAGATACGCAGTATTTT
- | - | TRBJ2-1 | TRBV5-1 | CASRTGSNEQFF | TGCGCCAGCCGTACAGGGTCAAATGAGCAGTTCTTC
- | TRBD2 | TRBJ2-1 | TRBV19 | CASTGGGHNEQFF | TGTGCCAGTACGGGGGGAGGCCACAATGAGCAGTTCTTC
- | - | TRBJ1-2 | TRBV7-9 | CASSLVGRGEIDGYTF | TGTGCCAGCAGCTTAGTTGGGAGGGGAGAAATAGATGGCTACACCTTC
- | - | TRBJ1-2 | TRBV12-3/TRBV12-4 | CASTPDSYGYTF | TGTGCCAGCACCCCGGACAGTTATGGCTACACCTTC
- | TRBD1 | TRBJ2-1 | TRBV29-1 | CSALGGQGVSEQFF | TGCAGCGCCCTAGGGGGACAGGGGGTTAGTGAGCAGTTCTTC
once | - | TRBJ2-6 | TRBV5-1 | CASSETEISGANVLTF | TGCGCCAGCAGCGAGACAGAGATCTCTGGGGCCAACGTCCTGACTTTC
once | - | TRBJ2-3 | TRBV15 | CATSSYTGTDTQYF | TGTGCCACCAGCTCGTACACCGGGACAGATACGCAGTATTTT
- | TRBD2 | TRBJ2-1 | TRBV7-2 | CASSLVAGGSYNEQFF | TGTGCCAGCAGCTTAGTAGCGGGAGGCTCCTACAATGAGCAGTTCTTC
- | - | TRBJ2-7 | TRBV2 | CASRRGYEQYF | TGTGCCAGCAGAAGGGGCTACGAGCAGTACTTC
- | TRBD1 | TRBJ1-1 | TRBV9 | CASSERDRGRAMNTEAFF | TGTGCCAGCAGCGAGCGGGACAGGGGTCGAGCTATGAACACTGAAGCTTTCTTT
- | - | TRBJ1-5 | TRBV7-2 | CASNPSGAEEPQHF | TGTGCCAGCAACCCCTCCGGGGCTGAGGAGCCCCAGCATTTT
- | - | TRBJ1-2 | TRBV24-1 | CATSDSDSIFYGYTF | TGTGCCACCAGTGATTCGGACTCAATTTTCTATGGCTACACCTTC
- | - | TRBJ2-3 | TRBV7-2 | CASSLDGESTDTQYF | TGTGCCAGCAGCTTAGACGGGGAGAGCACAGATACGCAGTATTTT
- | - | TRBJ2-5 | TRBV2 | CASSRAGETQYF | TGTGCCAGCTCAAGGGCTGGGGAGACCCAGTACTTC
- | - | TRBJ1-4 | TRBV15 | CATSSRWTVNNEKLFF | TGTGCCACCAGCAGTCGGTGGACAGTCAATAATGAAAAACTGTTTTTT
once | - | TRBJ2-2 | TRBV15 | CATSRDLGRETTGELFF | TGTGCCACCAGCAGAGATTTGGGCAGGGAGACCACCGGGGAGCTGTTTTTT
- | - | TRBJ2-7 | TRBV6-5 | CASSYGRGPYEQYF | TGTGCCAGCAGTTACGGCCGCGGGCCCTACGAGCAGTACTTC
- | TRBD1 | TRBJ2-3 | TRBV7-9 | CASSLGTGVARGTDTQYF | TGTGCCAGCAGCTTAGGGACAGGGGTTGCCCGCGGGACAGATACGCAGTATTTT
- | TRBD2 | TRBJ2-1 | TRBV6-6 | CASSPASGSLNEQFF | TGTGCCAGCAGCCCTGCTAGCGGGAGTCTCAATGAGCAGTTCTTC
- | - | TRBJ1-5 | TRBV19 | CASSIETGRSNQPQHF | TGTGCCAGTAGTATAGAAACAGGGAGGAGCAATCAGCCCCAGCATTTT
few | TRBD1 | TRBJ1-6 | TRBV7-2 | CASSLDRVNSPLHF | TGTGCCAGCAGCTTGGACAGGGTAAATTCACCCCTCCACTTT
- | - | TRBJ1-5 | TRBV4-1 | CASSQDRGSSNQPQHF | TGCGCCAGCAGCCAAGATAGGGGCAGTAGCAATCAGCCCCAGCATTTT
- | TRBD2 | TRBJ2-3 | TRBV3-1/TRBV3-2 | CASSRRGGGTDTQYF | TGTGCCAGCAGCCGTCGCGGGGGTGGCACAGATACGCAGTATTTT
- | - | TRBJ2-4 | TRBV25-1 | CASSAVPGVGKNIQYF | TGTGCCAGCAGTGCCGTGCCGGGGGTGGGCAAAAACATTCAGTACTTC
- | - | TRBJ1-4 | TRBV2 | CASTPARFNEKLFF | TGTGCCAGCACCCCGGCGCGATTTAATGAAAAACTGTTTTTT
- | - | TRBJ1-2 | TRBV11-2 | CASSLDQGTYGYTF | TGTGCCAGCAGCTTAGATCAGGGAACCTATGGCTACACCTTC
- | TRBD2 | TRBJ2-7 | TRBV27 | CASSPSSGRVYEQYF | TGTGCCAGCAGTCCGTCTAGCGGGAGGGTCTACGAGCAGTACTTC
- | - | TRBJ1-2 | TRBV7-2 | CASSPRGDGSYTF | TGTGCCAGCAGCCCCCGTGGAGACGGGAGCTACACCTTC
- | - | TRBJ2-1 | TRBV6-5 | CASSYSYLGYNEQFF | TGTGCCAGCAGTTACTCCTACTTGGGCTACAATGAGCAGTTCTTC